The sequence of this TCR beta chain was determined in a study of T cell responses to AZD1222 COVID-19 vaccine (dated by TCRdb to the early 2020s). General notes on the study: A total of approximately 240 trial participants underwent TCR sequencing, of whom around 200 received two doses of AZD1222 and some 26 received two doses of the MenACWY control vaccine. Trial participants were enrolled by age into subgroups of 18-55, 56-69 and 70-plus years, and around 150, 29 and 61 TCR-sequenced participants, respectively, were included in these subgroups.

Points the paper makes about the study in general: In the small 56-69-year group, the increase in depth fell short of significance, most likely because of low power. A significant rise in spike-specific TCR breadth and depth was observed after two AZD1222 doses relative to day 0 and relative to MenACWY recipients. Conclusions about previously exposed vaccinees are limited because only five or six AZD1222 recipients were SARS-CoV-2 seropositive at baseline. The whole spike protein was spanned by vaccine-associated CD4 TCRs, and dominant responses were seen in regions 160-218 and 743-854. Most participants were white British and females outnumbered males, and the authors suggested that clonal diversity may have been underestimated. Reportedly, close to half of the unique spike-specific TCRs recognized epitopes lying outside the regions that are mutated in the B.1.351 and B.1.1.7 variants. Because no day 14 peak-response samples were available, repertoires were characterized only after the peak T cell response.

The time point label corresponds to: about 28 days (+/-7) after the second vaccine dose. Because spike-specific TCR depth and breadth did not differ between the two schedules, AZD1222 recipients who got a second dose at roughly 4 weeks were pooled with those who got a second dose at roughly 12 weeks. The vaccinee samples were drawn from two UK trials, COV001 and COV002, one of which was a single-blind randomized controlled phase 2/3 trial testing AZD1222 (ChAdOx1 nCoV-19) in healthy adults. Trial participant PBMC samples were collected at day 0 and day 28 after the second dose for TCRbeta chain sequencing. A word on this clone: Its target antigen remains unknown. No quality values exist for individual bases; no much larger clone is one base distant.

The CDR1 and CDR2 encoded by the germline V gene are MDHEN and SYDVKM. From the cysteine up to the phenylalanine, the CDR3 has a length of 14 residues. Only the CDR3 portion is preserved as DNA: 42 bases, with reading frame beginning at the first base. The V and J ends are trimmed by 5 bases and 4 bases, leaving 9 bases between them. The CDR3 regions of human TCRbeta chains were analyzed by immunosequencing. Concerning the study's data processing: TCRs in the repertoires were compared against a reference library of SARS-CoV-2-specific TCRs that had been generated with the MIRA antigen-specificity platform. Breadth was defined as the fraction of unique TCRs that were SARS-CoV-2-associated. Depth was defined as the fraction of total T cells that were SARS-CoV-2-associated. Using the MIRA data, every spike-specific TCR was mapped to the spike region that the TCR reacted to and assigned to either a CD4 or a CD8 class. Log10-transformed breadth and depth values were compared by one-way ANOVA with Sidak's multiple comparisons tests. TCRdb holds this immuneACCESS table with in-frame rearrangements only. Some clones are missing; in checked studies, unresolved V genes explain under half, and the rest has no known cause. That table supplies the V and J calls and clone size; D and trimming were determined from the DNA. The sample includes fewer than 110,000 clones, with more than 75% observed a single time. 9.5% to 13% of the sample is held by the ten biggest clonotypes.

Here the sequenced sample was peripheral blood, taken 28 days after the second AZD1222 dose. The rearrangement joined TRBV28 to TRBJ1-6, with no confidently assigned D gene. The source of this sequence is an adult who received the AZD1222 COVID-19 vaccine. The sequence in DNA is TGTGCCAGCAGTCTCGGGGTATATAATTCACCCCTCCACTTT. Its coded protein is CASSLGVYNSPLHF.